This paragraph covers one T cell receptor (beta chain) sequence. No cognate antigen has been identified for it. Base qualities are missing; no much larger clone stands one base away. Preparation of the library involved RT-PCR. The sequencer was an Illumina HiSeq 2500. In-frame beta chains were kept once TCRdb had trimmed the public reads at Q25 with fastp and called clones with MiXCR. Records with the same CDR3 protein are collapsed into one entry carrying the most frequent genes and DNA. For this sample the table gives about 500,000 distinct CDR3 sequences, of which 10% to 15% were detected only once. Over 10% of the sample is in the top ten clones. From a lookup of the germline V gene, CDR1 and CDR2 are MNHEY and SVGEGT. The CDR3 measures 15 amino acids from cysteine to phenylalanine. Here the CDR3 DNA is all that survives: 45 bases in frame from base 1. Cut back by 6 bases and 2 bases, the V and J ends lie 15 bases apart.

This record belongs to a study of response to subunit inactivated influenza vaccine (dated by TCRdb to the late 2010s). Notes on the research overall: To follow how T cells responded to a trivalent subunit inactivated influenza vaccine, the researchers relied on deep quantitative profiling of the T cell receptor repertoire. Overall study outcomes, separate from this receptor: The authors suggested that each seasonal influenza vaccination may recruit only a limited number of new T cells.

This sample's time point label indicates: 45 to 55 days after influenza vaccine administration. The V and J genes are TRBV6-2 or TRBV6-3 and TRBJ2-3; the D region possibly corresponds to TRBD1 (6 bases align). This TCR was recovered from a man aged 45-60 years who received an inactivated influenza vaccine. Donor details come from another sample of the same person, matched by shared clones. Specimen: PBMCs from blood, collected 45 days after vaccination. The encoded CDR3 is CASRLDSYYTDTQYF. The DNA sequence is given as TGTGCCAGCAGACTGGACAGCTATTACACAGATACGCAGTATTTT.